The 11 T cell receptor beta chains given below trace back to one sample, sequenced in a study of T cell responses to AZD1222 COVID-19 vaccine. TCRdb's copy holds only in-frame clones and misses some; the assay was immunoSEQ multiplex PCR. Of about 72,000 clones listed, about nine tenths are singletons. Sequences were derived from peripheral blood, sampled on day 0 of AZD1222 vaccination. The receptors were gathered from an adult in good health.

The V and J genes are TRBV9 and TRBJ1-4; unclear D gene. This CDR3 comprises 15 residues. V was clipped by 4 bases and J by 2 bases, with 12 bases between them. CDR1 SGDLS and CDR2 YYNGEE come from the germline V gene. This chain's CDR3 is CASSPRARTNEKLFF. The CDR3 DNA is TGTGCCAGCAGCCCAAGGGCTCGTACTAATGAAAAACTGTTTTTT.

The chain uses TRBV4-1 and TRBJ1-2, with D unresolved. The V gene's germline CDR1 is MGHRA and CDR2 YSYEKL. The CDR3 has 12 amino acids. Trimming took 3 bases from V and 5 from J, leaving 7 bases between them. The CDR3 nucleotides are TGCGCCAGCAGCCATTCCCTATATGGCTACACCTTC. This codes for CASSHSLYGYTF.

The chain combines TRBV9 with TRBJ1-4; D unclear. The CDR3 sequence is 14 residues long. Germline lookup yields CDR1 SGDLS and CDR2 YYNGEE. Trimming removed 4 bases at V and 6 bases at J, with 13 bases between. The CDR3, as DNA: TGTGCCAGCAGCCAGCAGGTGAGAGATGAAAAACTGTTTTTT. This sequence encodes CASSQQVRDEKLFF.

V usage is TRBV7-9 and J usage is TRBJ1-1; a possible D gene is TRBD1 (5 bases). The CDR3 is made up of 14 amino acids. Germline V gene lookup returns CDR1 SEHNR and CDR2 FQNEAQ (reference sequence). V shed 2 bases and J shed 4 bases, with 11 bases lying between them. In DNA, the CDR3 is TGTGCCAGCAGCTTAAGGGGCACAAGCACTGAAGCTTTCTTT. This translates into CASSLRGTSTEAFF. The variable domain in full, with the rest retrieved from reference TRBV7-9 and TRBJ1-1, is DTGVSQNPRHKITKRGQNVTFRCDPISEHNRLYWYRQTLGQGPEFLTYFQNEAQLEKSRLLSDRFSAERPKGSFSTLEIQRTEQGDSAMYLCASSLRGTSTEAFFGQGTRLTVV.

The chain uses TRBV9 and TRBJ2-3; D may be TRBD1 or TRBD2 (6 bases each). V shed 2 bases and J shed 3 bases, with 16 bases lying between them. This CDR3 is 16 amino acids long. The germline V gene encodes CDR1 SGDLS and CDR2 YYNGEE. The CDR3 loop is CASSVGAGRHTDTQYF. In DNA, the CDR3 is TGTGCCAGCAGCGTGGGGGCGGGGAGGCATACAGATACGCAGTATTTT. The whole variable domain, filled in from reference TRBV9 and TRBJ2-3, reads DSGVTQTPKHLITATGQRVTLRCSPRSGDLSVYWYQQSLDQGLQFLIQYYNGEERAKGNILERFSAQQFPDLHSELNLSSLELGDSALYFCASSVGAGRHTDTQYFGPGTRLTVL.

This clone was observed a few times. Here the CDR3 DNA reads TGTGCCAGCAGTTACTGGCGGGGGGCAGAGACCCAGTACTTC. It specifies CASSYWRGAETQYF. The rearrangement uses TRBV6-2 or TRBV6-3 and TRBJ2-5, with TRBD2 matching 8 bases. The CDR3 consists of 14 residues. Germline trimming cut 1 base from V and 4 bases from J; bases unmatched to any gene: 2. Looked up from germline, CDR1 is MNHEY and CDR2 is SVGEGT.

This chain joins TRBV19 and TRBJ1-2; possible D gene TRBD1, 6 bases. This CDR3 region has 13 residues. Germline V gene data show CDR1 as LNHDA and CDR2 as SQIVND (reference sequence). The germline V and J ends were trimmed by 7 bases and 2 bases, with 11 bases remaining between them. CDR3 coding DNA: TGTGCCAGTACCGCTACAGGGAACTATGGCTACACCTTC. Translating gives CASTATGNYGYTF. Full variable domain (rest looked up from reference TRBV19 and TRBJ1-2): DGGITQSPKYLFRKEGQNVTLSCEQNLNHDAMYWYRQDPGQGLRLIYYSQIVNDFQKGDIAEGYSVSREKKESFPLTVTSAQKNPTAFYLCASTATGNYGYTFGSGTRLTVV.

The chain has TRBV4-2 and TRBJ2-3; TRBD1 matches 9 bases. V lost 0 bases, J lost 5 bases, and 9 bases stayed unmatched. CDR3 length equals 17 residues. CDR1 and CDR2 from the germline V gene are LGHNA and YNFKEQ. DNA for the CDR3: TGTGCCAGCAGCCAAGAATTATTGACAGGGGGGAGAGATACGCAGTATTTT. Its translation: CASSQELLTGGRDTQYF.

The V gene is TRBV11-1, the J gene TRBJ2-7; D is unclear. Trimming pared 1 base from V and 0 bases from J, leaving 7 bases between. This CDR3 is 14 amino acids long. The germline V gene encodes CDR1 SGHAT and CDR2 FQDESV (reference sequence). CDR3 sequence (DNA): TGTGCCAGCAGCTTAGAAGACAACTCCTACGAGCAGTACTTC. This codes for CASSLEDNSYEQYF.

CDR3 nucleotides: TGTGCCAGCACCAGACAGGGCCCTGGCACTGAAGCTTTCTTT. Its protein is CASTRQGPGTEAFF. This chain joins TRBV2 and TRBJ1-1; TRBD1 agrees at 7 bases. The germline gives CDR1 SNHLY, CDR2 FYNNEI. The V segment lost 7 bases and the J segment 4 bases; nucleotides outside the gene matches: 9. CDR3 length: 14 residues.

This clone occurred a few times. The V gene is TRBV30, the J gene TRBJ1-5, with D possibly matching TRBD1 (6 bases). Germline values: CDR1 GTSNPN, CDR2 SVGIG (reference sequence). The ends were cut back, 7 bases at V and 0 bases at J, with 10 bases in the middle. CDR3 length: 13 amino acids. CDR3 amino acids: CASGQPSNQPQHF. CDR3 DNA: TGTGCCTCCGGACAGCCTAGCAATCAGCCCCAGCATTTT.